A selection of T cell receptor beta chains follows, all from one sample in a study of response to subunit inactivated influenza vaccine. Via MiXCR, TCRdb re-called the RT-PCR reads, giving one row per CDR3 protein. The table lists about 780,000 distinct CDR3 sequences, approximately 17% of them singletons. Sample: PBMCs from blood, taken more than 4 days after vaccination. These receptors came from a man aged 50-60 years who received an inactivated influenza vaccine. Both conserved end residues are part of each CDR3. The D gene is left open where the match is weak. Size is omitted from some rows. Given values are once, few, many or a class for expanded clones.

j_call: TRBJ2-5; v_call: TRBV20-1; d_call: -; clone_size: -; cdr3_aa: CSAPRAGAETQYF; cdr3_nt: TGCAGTGCTCCGCGCGCGGGTGCGGAGACCCAGTACTTC
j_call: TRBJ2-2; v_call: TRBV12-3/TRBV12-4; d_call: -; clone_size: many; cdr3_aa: CASSPDYPNTGELFF; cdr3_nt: TGTGCCAGCAGTCCCGACTATCCTAACACCGGGGAGCTGTTTTTT
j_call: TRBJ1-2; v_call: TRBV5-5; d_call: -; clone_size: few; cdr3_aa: CASSFATLREGGYTF; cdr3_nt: TGTGCCAGCAGCTTCGCGACCCTCCGCGAGGGTGGCTACACCTTC
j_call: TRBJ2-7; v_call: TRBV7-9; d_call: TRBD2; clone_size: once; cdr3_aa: CASSNSGNYEQYF; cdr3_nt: TGTGCCAGCAGCAATAGCGGGAACTACGAGCAGTACTTC
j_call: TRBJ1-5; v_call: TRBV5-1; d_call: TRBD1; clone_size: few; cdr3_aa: CASSSRDRVNNQPQHF; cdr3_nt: TGCGCCAGCAGCTCTCGGGACAGGGTTAACAATCAGCCCCAGCATTTT
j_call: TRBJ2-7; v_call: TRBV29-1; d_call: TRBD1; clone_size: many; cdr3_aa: CSVGQGLYEQYF; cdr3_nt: TGCAGCGTGGGACAGGGGTTATACGAGCAGTACTTC
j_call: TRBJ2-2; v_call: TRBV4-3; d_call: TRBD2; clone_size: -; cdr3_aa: CASSQDIAGGTGELFF; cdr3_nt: TGCGCCAGCAGCCAAGACATAGCGGGGGGCACCGGGGAGCTGTTTTTT
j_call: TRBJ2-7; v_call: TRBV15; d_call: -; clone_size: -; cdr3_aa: CATSVDSLSYEQYF; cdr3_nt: TGTGCCACCAGCGTCGACAGCCTTTCCTACGAGCAGTACTTC
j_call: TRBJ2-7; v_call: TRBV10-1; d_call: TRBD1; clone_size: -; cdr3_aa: CASSESGTGGDEQYF; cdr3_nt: TGCGCCAGCAGTGAGTCCGGGACAGGGGGGGACGAGCAGTACTTC
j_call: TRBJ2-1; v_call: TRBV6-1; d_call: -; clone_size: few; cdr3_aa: CASSEISWPNNEQFF; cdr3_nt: TGTGCCAGCAGTGAAATCTCGTGGCCAAACAATGAGCAGTTCTTC
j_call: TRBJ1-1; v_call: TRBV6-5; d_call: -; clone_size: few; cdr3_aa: CASKDTNTEAFF; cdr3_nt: TGTGCCAGCAAAGACACGAACACTGAAGCTTTCTTT
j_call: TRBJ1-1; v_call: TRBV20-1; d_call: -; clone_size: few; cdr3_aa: CSAKDLRANTEAFF; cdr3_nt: TGCAGTGCTAAAGACCTACGGGCTAACACTGAAGCTTTCTTT
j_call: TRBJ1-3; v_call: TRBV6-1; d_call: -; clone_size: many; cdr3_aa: CASSRGTNGNTIYF; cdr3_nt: TGTGCCAGCAGTAGGGGGACAAATGGAAACACCATATATTTT
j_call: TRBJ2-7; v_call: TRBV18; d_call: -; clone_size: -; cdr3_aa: CASSPTARQSYEQYF; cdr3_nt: TGTGCCAGCTCACCAACAGCCCGACAGAGCTACGAGCAGTACTTC
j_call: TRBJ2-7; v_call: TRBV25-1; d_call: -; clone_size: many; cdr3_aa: CASTSQGYYEQYF; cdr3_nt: TGTGCCAGCACCTCACAGGGTTACTACGAGCAGTACTTC
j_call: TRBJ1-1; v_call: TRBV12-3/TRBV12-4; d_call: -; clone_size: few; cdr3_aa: CASSTYGHGGTEAFF; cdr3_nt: TGTGCCAGCAGTACCTATGGACACGGCGGCACTGAAGCTTTCTTT
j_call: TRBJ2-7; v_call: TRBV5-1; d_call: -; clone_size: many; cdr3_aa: CASSFGGYNEQYF; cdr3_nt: TGCGCCAGCAGCTTTGGAGGGTACAACGAGCAGTACTTC
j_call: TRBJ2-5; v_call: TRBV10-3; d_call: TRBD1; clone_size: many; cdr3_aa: CAIRKTGEAAQYF; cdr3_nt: TGTGCCATCAGGAAAACAGGGGAAGCAGCCCAGTACTTC
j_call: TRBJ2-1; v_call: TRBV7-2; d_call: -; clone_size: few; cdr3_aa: CASSVRWGYNEQFF; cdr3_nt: TGTGCCAGCAGCGTCAGGTGGGGGTACAATGAGCAGTTCTTC
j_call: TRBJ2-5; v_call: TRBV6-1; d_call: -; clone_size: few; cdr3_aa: CTSSEMTTVRETQYF; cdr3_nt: TGCACCAGCAGTGAGATGACTACCGTTAGAGAGACCCAGTACTTC
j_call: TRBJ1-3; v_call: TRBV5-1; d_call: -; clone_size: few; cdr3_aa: CASSLDGVNTIYF; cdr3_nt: TGCGCCAGCAGCTTGGATGGAGTAAACACCATATATTTT
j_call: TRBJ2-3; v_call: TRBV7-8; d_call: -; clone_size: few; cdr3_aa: CASSLADGPTDTQYF; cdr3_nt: TGTGCCAGCAGCTTAGCCGACGGACCCACAGATACGCAGTATTTT
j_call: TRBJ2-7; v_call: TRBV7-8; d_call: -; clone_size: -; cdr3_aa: CASSPRVGDGSEQYF; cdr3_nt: TGTGCCAGCAGCCCGAGAGTAGGGGACGGCTCGGAGCAGTACTTC
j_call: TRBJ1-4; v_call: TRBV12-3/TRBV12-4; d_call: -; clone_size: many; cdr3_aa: CASSFNGGGEKLFF; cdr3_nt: TGTGCCAGCAGTTTTAATGGCGGCGGTGAAAAACTGTTTTTT
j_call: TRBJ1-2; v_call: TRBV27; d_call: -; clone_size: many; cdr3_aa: CASSPWTGKDGYTF; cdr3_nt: TGTGCCAGCAGTCCCTGGACGGGAAAGGATGGCTACACCTTC
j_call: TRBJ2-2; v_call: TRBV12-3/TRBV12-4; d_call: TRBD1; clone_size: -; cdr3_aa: CASITGGLNTGELFF; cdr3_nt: TGTGCCAGCATCACAGGGGGCCTGAACACCGGGGAGCTGTTTTTT
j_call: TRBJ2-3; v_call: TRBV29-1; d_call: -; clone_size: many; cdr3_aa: CSATLGVGDTQYF; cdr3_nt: TGCAGCGCCACACTCGGGGTCGGAGATACGCAGTATTTT
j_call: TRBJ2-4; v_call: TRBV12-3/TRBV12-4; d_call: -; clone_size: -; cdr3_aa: CASIAGISYDIQYF; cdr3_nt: TGTGCCAGCATTGCCGGAATATCGTATGACATTCAGTACTTC
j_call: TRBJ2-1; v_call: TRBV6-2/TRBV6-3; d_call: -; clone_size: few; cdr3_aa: CASSQTALNEQFF; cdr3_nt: TGTGCCAGCAGTCAGACAGCTTTAAATGAGCAGTTCTTC
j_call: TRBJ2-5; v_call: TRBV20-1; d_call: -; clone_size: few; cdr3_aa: CSAFRGGEQETQYF; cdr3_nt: TGCAGCGCTTTTCGCGGGGGCGAACAAGAGACCCAGTACTTC
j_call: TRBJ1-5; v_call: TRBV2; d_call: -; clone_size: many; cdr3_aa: CASTLTGDWIGNQPQHF; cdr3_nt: TGTGCCAGCACTCTAACCGGAGATTGGATCGGCAATCAGCCCCAGCATTTT
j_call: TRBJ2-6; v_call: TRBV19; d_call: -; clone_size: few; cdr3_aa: CASSMSRARVSGANVLTF; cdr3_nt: TGTGCCAGTAGTATGAGTCGGGCCAGAGTCTCTGGGGCCAACGTCCTGACTTTC
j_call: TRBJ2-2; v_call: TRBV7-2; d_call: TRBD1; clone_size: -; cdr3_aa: CASSQQGTNTGELFF; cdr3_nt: TGTGCCAGCAGCCAACAGGGGACGAACACCGGGGAGCTGTTTTTT
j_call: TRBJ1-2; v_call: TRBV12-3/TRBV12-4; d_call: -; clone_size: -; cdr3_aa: CASSLRSGVDGYTF; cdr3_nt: TGTGCCAGCAGTTTAAGGTCAGGGGTTGATGGCTACACCTTC
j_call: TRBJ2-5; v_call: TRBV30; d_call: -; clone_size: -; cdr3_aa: CAWRGLYSGTQETQYF; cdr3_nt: TGTGCCTGGAGGGGACTTTACTCTGGTACCCAAGAGACCCAGTACTTC
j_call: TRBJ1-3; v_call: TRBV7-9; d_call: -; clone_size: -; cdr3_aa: CASGQSSGNTIYF; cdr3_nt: TGTGCCAGCGGGCAAAGCTCTGGAAACACCATATATTTT
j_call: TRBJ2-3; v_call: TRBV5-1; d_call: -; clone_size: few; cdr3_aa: CASKTVTSTDTQYF; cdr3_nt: TGCGCCAGCAAAACAGTAACTAGCACAGATACGCAGTATTTT
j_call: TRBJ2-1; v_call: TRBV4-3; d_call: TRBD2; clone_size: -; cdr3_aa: CASGQRLAGLYEQFF; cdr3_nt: TGCGCCAGCGGCCAAAGACTAGCGGGATTGTATGAGCAGTTCTTC
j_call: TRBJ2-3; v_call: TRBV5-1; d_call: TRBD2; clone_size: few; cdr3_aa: CASSLTGTSGPMGTDTQYF; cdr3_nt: TGCGCCAGCAGCCTCACCGGGACTAGCGGCCCCATGGGCACAGATACGCAGTATTTT
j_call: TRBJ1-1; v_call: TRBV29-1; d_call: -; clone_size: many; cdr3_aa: CSVPPANTEAFF; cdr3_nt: TGCAGCGTGCCTCCAGCAAACACTGAAGCTTTCTTT
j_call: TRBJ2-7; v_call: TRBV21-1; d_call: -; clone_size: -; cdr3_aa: CAYELDRSYEQYF; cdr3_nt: TGTGCCTACGAATTGGACAGGTCCTACGAGCAGTACTTC
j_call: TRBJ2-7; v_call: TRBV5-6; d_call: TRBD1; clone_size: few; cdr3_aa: CASSLATGAGQYF; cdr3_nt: TGTGCCAGCAGCTTGGCCACAGGGGCCGGGCAGTACTTC
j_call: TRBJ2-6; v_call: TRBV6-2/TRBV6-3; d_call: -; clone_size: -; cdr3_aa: CASSGAGSGANVLTF; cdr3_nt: TGTGCCAGCAGCGGGGCAGGGTCCGGGGCCAACGTCCTGACTTTC
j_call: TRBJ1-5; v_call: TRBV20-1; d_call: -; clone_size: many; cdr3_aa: CSASRGNQPQHF; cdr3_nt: TGCAGTGCTAGCAGGGGCAATCAGCCCCAGCATTTT
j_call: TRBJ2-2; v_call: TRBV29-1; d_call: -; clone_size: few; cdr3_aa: CSVSPTNTGELFF; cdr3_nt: TGCAGCGTTTCACCCACCAACACCGGGGAGCTGTTTTTT
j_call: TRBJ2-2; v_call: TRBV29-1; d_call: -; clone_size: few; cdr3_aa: CSVVLPGSTGELFF; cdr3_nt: TGCAGCGTTGTTCTTCCGGGTTCCACCGGGGAGCTGTTTTTT
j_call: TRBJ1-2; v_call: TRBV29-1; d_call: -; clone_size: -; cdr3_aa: CSVSRAGRDYGYTF; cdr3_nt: TGCAGCGTTTCGAGGGCGGGCAGGGACTATGGCTACACCTTC
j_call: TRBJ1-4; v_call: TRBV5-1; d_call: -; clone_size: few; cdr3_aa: CASSTGSEKLFF; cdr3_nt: TGCGCCAGCAGCACCGGATCCGAAAAACTGTTTTTT
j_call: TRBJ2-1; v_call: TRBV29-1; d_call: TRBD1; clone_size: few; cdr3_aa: CSVEEDRAGGDNF; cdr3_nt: TGCAGCGTTGAAGAGGACAGGGCCGGCGGTGACAACTTC
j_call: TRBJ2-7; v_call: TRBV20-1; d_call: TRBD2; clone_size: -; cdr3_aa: CSAGGGIYEQYF; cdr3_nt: TGCAGTGCAGGCGGGGGGATCTACGAGCAGTACTTC
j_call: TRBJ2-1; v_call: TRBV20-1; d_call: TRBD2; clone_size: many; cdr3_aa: CSARGGEVREQFF; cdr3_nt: TGCAGTGCTAGGGGGGGGGAGGTTCGAGAGCAGTTCTTC
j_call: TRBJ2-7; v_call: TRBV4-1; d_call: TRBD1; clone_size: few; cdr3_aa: CASSQGQNLYEQYF; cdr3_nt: TGCGCCAGCAGCCAGGGACAGAACCTTTACGAGCAGTACTTC
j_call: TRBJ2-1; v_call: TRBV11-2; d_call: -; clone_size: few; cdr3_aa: CASSPRRLQSSYNEQFF; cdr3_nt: TGTGCCAGCAGCCCTAGGAGGCTCCAAAGCTCCTACAATGAGCAGTTCTTC
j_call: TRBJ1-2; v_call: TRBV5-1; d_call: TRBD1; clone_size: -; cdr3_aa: CASSSWTGGGKGYTF; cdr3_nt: TGCGCCAGCAGCTCGTGGACAGGGGGCGGGAAGGGCTACACCTTC
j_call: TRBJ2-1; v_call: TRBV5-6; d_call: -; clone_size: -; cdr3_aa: CASTTLFNEQFF; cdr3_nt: TGTGCCAGCACTACCCTGTTCAATGAGCAGTTCTTC
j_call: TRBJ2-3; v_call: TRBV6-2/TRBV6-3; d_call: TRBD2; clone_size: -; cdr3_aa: CASSQLSGRLKDTQYF; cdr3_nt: TGTGCCAGCAGCCAACTCAGCGGGAGGCTGAAAGATACGCAGTATTTT
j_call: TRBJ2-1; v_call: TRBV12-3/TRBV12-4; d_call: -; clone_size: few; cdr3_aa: CASGTREGVSYNEQFF; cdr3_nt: TGTGCCAGCGGCACAAGGGAGGGGGTATCCTACAATGAGCAGTTCTTC
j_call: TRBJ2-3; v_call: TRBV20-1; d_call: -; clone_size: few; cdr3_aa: CSARVSGRVTDTQYF; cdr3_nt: TGCAGTGCTAGGGTCTCAGGCAGGGTCACAGATACGCAGTATTTT
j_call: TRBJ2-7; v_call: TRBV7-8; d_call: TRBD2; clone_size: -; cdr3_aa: CASSPEGGSYEQYF; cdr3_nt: TGTGCCAGCAGCCCAGAGGGCGGGAGTTACGAGCAGTACTTC